This T cell receptor beta chain was identified in a study of T cell responses to AZD1222 COVID-19 vaccine. Measured with immunoSEQ multiplex PCR; TCRdb has only the in-frame clones, and not every one. Of fewer than 200,000 clones in the sample, more than 90% were seen once. Germline-derived CDR1 and CDR2 are MDHEN and SYDVKM. V dropped 6 bases and J dropped 1 base, with 13 bases sitting between them. The CDR3 spans 15 residues. The sequenced sample was peripheral blood, obtained 28 days after the second dose of the MenACWY control vaccine. The receptor was isolated from an adult who received the MenACWY meningococcal vaccine as a control. The rearrangement uses TRBV28 and TRBJ1-5; perhaps TRBD1 as D (5 bases). The CDR3 is CASSPGGWSNQPQHF. CDR3 nucleotides: TGTGCCAGCAGCCCGGGGGGTTGGAGCAATCAGCCCCAGCATTTT.